This T cell receptor (beta chain) appears in the sequencing data of a study of blood T cells in healthy people across ages. Regarding the study as a whole: Getting older went along with TCR beta diversity per million T cells dropping roughly linearly. Comparison with aged donors showed that long-lived donors had more naive CD4+ cells and higher diversity.

Using a J-beta primer mix together with a sample-barcoded 5' primer, a second PCR was run for about 6 to 11 cycles. TCRdb re-derived calls from the 5' RACE reads in MiXCR, one entry per CDR3 protein. The sample has some 1,800,000 distinct CDR3 sequences, 35% to 50% seen once. As to this clonotype: The antigen remains undetermined.

There were healthy Caucasian individuals from Russia, aged about 6 to 100, serving as donors. The sample, 9 to 10 milliliters of peripheral blood, was drawn from each donor. V trimming: 6 bases; J trimming: 1 base; junction bases outside the gene matches: 3. CDR1 MGHRA and CDR2 YSYEKL come from the germline V gene. This CDR3 region has 15 residues. Sequencing was carried out using blood. The chain combines TRBV4-1 with TRBJ2-6; 7 bases line up with TRBD1. This TCR came from a human donor in good health. CDR3 DNA sequence: TGCGCCAGCAGACAGACAGGGTCTGGGGCCAACGTCCTGACTTTC. Its translation is CASRQTGSGANVLTF.